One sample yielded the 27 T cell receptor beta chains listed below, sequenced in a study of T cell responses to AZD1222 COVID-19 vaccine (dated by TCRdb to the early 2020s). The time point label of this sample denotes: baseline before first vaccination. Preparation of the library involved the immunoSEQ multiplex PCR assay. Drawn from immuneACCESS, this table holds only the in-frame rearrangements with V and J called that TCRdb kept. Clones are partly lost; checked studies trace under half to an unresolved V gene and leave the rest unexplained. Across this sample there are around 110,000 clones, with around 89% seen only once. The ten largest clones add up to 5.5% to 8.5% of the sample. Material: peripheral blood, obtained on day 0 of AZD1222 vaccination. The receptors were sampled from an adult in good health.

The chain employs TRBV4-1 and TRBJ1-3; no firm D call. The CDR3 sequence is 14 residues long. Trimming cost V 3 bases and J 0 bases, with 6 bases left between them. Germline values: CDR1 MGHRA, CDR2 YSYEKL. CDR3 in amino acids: CASSQGHSGNTIYF. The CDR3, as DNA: TGCGCCAGCAGCCAGGGTCACTCTGGAAACACCATATATTTT.

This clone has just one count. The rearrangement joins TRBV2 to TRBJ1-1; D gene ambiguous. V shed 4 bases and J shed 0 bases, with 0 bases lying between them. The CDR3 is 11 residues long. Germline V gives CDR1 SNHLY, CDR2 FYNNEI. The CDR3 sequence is CASSVNTEAFF. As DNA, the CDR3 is TGTGCCAGCAGTGTGAACACTGAAGCTTTCTTT. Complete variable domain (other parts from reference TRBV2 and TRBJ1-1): EPEVTQTPSHQVTQMGQEVILRCVPISNHLYFYWYRQILGQKVEFLVSFYNNEISEKSEIFDDQFSVERPDGSNFTLKIRSTKLEDSAMYFCASSVNTEAFFGQGTRLTVV.

DNA of the CDR3: TGCGCCAGCAGCTTGGAGGGGGTAGCTTTCTTT. This translates into CASSLEGVAFF. The rearrangement links TRBV5-1 to TRBJ1-1, with TRBD1 as a possible D gene (6 bases). From germline, CDR1 is SGHRS and CDR2 YFSETQ. V was clipped by 0 bases and J by 10 bases, with 7 bases between them. This CDR3 is built from 11 residues.

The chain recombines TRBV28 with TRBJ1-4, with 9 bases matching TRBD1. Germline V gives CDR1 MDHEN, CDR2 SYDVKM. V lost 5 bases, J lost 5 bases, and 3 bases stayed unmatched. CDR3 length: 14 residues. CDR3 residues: CASSPGQGNEKLFF. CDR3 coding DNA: TGTGCCAGCAGTCCGGGACAGGGAAATGAAAAACTGTTTTTT.

Here the CDR3 DNA reads TGTGCCAGCCGAACGGTTAGCAATCAGCCCCAGCATTTT. This encodes CASRTVSNQPQHF. The chain employs TRBV28 and TRBJ1-5; D not resolved. The germline gives CDR1 MDHEN, CDR2 SYDVKM. V gave up 8 bases and J gave up 0 bases, with 8 bases separating them. CDR3 length equals 13 residues. Full variable domain (remainder filled in from reference TRBV28 and TRBJ1-5): DVKVTQSSRYLVKRTGEKVFLECVQDMDHENMFWYRQDPGLGLRLIYFSYDVKMKEKGDIPEGYSVSREKKERFSLILESASTNQTSMYLCASRTVSNQPQHFGDGTRLSIL.

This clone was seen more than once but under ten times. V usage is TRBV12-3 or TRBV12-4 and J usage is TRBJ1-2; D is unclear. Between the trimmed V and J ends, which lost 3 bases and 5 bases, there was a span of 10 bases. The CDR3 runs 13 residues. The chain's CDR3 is CASSFDPRYGYTF. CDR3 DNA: TGTGCCAGCAGTTTCGACCCTAGGTATGGCTACACCTTC.

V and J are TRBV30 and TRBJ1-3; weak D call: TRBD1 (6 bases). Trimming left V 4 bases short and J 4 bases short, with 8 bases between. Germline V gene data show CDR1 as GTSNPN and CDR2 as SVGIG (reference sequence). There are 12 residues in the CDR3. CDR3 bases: TGTGCCTGGACAGGGGTCGGAAACACCATATATTTT. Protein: CAWTGVGNTIYF.

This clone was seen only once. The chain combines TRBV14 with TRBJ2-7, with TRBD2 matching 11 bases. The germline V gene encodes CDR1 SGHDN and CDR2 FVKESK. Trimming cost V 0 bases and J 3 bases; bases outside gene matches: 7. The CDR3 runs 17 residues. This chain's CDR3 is CASSQDWETSGSYEQYF. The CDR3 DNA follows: TGTGCCAGCAGCCAAGATTGGGAAACTAGCGGGAGCTACGAGCAGTACTTC.

The CDR3: CASSPPVGEAEAFF. CDR3 nucleotides: TGTGCCAGCTCACCACCTGTAGGGGAGGCTGAAGCTTTCTTT. The V call is TRBV18, the J call TRBJ1-1, with D tentatively TRBD1 (5 bases). Looked up from germline, CDR1 is KGHSH and CDR2 is LQKENI. CDR3 length: 14 amino acids. V was clipped by 0 bases and J by 6 bases, with 11 bases between them.

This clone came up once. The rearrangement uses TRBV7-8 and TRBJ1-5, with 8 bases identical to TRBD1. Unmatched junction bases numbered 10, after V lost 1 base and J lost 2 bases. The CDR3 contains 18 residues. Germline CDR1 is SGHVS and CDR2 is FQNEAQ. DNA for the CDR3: TGTGCCAGCAGCTTAGAGAGGACAGGGCCTCTTGGCAATCAGCCCCAGCATTTT. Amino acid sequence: CASSLERTGPLGNQPQHF.

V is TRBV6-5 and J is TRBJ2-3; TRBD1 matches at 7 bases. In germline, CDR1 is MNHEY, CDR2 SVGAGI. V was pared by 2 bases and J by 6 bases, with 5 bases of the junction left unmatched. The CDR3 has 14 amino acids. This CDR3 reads CASSYDREQDTQYF. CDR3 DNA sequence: TGTGCCAGCAGTTACGACAGGGAACAGGATACGCAGTATTTT.

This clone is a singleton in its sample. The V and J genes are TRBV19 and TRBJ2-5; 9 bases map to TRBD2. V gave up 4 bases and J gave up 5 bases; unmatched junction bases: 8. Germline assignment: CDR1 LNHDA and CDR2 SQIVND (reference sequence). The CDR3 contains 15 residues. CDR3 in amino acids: CASSTGTSLVETQYF. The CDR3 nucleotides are TGTGCCAGTAGTACCGGGACTAGCCTAGTGGAGACCCAGTACTTC.

This CDR3 is CASSLGTTRGDEQFF. In nucleotides, the CDR3 is TGTGCCAGCAGTTTGGGGACTACAAGGGGAGATGAGCAGTTCTTC. The chain carries TRBV28 and TRBJ2-1; 7 nucleotides agree with TRBD2. Germline CDR1 reads MDHEN; CDR2 reads SYDVKM. CDR3 size: 15 residues. The V segment lost 3 bases and the J segment 8 bases; nucleotides outside the gene matches: 10.

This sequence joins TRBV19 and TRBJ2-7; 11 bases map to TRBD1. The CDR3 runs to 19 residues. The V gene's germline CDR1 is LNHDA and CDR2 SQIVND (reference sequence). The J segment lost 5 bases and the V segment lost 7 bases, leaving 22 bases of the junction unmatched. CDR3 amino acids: CASTSPDRGPNSVCDEQYF. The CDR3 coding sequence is TGTGCCAGTACCTCCCCGGACAGGGGGCCAAATTCGGTCTGCGACGAGCAGTACTTC.

DNA for the CDR3: TGTGCCAGCTGGAGGACCTCCTACAATGAGCAGTTCTTC. As protein: CASWRTSYNEQFF. V and J are TRBV2 and TRBJ2-1, with a possible D match to TRBD2 (5 bases). V lost 8 bases to trimming and J lost 0 bases, with 8 bases between them. Germline V lookup: CDR1 SNHLY, CDR2 FYNNEI. The CDR3 consists of 13 residues. Together with reference TRBV2 and TRBJ2-1, the CDR3 gives the full variable domain: EPEVTQTPSHQVTQMGQEVILRCVPISNHLYFYWYRQILGQKVEFLVSFYNNEISEKSEIFDDQFSVERPDGSNFTLKIRSTKLEDSAMYFCASWRTSYNEQFFGPGTRLTVL.

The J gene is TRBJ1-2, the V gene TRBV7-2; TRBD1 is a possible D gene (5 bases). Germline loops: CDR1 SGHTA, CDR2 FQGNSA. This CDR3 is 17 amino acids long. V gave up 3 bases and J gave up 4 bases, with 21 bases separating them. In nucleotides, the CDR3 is TGTGCCAGCAGCTTCGAAGGGGCAGACGGGAGGGGCTATGGCTACACCTTC. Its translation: CASSFEGADGRGYGYTF.

The CDR3 nucleotides read TGTGCCATCAGTGCGGGACAGGGGGATCAGCCCCAGCATTTT. Its translation is CAISAGQGDQPQHF. The chain links TRBV10-3 to TRBJ1-5; 11 bases align to TRBD1. Germline V gene sequence: CDR1 ENHRY, CDR2 SYGVKD. V lost 4 bases, J lost 5 bases, and 1 base stayed unmatched. This CDR3 has 14 amino acids.

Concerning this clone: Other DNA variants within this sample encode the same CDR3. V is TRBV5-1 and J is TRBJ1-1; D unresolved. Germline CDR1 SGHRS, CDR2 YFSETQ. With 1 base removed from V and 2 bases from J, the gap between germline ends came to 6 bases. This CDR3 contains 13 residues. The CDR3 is CASSLTVNTEAFF. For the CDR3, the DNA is TGCGCCAGCAGCTTGACAGTTAACACTGAAGCTTTCTTT.

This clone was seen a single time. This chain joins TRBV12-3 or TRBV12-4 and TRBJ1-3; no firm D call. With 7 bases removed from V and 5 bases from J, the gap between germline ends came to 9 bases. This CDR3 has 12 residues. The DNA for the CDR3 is TGTGCCAGCACCCTCGGGCGAAACACCATATATTTT. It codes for CASTLGRNTIYF.

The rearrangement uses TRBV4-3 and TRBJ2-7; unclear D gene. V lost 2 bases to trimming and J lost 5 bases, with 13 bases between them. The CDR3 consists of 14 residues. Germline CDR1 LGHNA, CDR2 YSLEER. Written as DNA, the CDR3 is TGCGCCAGCAGCCAAAGCACCTCTGAGGACGAGCAGTACTTC. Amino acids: CASSQSTSEDEQYF.

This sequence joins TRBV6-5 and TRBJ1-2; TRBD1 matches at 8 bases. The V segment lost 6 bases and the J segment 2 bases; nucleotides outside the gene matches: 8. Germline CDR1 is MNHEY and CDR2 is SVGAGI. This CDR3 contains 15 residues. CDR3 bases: TGTGCCAGCAGGGGACCGGGACAGGCGAACTATGGCTACACCTTC. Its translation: CASRGPGQANYGYTF.

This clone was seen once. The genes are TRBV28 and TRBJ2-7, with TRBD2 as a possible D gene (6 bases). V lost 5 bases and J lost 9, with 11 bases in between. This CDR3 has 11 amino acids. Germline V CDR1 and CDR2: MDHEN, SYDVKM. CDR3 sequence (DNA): TGTGCCAGCAGTCCTCAGACTAGGCAGTACTTC. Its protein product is CASSPQTRQYF.

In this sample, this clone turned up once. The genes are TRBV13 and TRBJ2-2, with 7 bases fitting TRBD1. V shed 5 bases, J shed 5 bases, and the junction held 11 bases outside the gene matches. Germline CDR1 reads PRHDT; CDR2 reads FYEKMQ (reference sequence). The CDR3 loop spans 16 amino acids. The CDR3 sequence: CASSPQTGFGTGELFF. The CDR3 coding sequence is TGTGCCAGCAGCCCCCAGACAGGGTTTGGGACCGGGGAGCTGTTTTTT.

CDR3 in DNA: TGTGCCAGTGGCGTAAAGGGGGGCGGTAGCACTGAAGCTTTCTTT. Translating gives CASGVKGGGSTEAFF. The rearrangement links TRBV27 to TRBJ1-1; a weak D match, TRBD1 (6 bases). Deletions cut 9 bases from V and 4 bases from J, with 21 bases between. Germline V gene sequence: CDR1 MNHEY, CDR2 SMNVEV (reference sequence). CDR3 length: 15 amino acids.

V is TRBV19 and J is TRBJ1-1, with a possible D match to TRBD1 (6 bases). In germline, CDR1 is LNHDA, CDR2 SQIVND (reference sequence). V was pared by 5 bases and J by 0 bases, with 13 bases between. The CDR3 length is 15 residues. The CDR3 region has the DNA TGTGCCAGTAGTCCGAATAGGGACATGAACACTGAAGCTTTCTTT. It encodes CASSPNRDMNTEAFF.

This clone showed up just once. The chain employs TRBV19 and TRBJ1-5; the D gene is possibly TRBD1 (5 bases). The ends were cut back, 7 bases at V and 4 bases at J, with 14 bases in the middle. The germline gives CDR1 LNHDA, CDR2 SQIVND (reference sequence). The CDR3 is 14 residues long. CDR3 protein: CASTRQGSNQPQHF. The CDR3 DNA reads TGTGCCAGTACCCGGCAGGGCTCGAATCAGCCCCAGCATTTT.

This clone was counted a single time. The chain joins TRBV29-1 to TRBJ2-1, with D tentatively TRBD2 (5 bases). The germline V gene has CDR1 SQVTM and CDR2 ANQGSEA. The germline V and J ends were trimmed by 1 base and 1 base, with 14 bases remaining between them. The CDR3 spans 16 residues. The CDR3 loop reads CSVEAFGLKSYNEQFF. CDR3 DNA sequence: TGCAGCGTTGAAGCCTTTGGACTTAAGTCCTACAATGAGCAGTTCTTC.